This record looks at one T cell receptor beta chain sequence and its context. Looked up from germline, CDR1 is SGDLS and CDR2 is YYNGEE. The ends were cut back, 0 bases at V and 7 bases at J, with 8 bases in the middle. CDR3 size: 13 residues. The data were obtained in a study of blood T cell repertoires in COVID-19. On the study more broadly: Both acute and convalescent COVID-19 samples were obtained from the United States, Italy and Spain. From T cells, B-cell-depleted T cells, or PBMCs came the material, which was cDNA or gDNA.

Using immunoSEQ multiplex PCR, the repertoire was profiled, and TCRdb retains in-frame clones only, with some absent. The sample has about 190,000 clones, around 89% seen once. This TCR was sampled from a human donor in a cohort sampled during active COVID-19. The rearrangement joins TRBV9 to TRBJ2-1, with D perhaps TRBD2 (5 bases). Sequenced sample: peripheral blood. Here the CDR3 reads CASSVAEGNEQFF. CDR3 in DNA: TGTGCCAGCAGCGTAGCTGAGGGAAATGAGCAGTTCTTC.